This T cell receptor (beta chain) was captured by sequencing in a study of CD8 T cells in ankylosing spondylitis. TCRdb independently ran MiXCR on the 5' RACE reads; one entry per CDR3 protein. Here the sample spans 100,000 to 150,000 distinct CDR3 sequences, 6.5% to 9% being singletons. In its sample, this clonotype was seen a few times. Germline CDR1 is SGHDT and CDR2 is YYEEEE. The trim removed 6 bases at V and 0 bases at J, leaving 4 bases unmatched. The CDR3 loop spans 15 amino acids. This TCR was recovered from a male donor with ankylosing spondylitis or in good health (not recorded which). The sample consisted of blood, either unsorted or a sorted T cell fraction (not recorded which). The chain is built from TRBV5-6 and TRBJ2-3, with 10 bases fitting TRBD2. The CDR3: CASITLAGSTDTQYF. DNA of the CDR3: TGTGCCAGCATCACACTAGCGGGGAGCACAGATACGCAGTATTTT.